Here is one T cell receptor (beta chain) with its context. MiXCR was run by TCRdb on the 5' RACE reads, yielding one entry per CDR3 protein. The sample records about 340,000 distinct CDR3 sequences, about an eighth being singletons. The CDR3 spans 13 residues. V shed 2 bases and J shed 4 bases, with 8 bases lying between them. Germline assignment: CDR1 MNHEY and CDR2 SMNVEV (reference sequence). The data originate from a study of T-cell memory formation after mild COVID-19. Looking at the study overall: The TCR clusters were mostly specific to one donor.

This clonotype was obtained from a man aged 18 to 30 who had mild COVID-19 (a few samples of this study predate the infection). Cell type and time point are not known. The chain is built from TRBV27 and TRBJ1-1; possible D gene TRBD1, 6 bases. Input material: PBMCs or a T cell subset sorted from them (not recorded which). CDR3: CASSLLRGTEAFF. The CDR3 coding sequence is TGTGCCAGCAGTTTACTCAGGGGCACTGAAGCTTTCTTT.